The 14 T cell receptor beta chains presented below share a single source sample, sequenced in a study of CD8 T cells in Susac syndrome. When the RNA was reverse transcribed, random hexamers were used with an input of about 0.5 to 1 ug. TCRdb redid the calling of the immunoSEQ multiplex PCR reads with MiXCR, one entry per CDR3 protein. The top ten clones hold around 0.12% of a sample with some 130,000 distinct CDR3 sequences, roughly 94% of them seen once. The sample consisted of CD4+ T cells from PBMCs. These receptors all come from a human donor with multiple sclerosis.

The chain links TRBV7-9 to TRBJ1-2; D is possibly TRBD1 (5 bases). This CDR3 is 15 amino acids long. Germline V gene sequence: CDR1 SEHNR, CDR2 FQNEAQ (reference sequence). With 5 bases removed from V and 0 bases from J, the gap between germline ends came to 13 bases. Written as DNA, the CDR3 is TGTGCCAGCAGCCTGCGACAGAGCTCTAACTATGGCTACACCTTC. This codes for CASSLRQSSNYGYTF.

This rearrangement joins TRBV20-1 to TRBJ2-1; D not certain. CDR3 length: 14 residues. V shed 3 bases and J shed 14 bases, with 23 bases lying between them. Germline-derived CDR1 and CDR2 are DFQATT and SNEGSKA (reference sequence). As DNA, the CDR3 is TGCAGTGCTAGGCAAGTCCCCACGCACCTCCAAGAGTTCTTC. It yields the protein CSARQVPTHLQEFF.

CDR3 in amino acids: CASSLWQKNQPQHF. CDR3 DNA: TGTGCCAGCAGCTTGTGGCAGAAGAATCAGCCCCAGCATTTT. The genes are TRBV5-6 and TRBJ1-5, with D unclear. V lost 1 base, J lost 4 bases, and 9 bases lay in between. The CDR3 has 14 amino acids. In germline, CDR1 is SGHDT, CDR2 YYEEEE.

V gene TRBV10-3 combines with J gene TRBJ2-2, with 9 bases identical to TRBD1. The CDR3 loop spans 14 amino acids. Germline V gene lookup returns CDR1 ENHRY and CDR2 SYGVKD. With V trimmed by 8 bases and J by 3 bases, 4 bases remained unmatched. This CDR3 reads CAIHRQGDTGELFF. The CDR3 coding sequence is TGTGCCATCCATAGACAGGGGGACACCGGGGAGCTGTTTTTT.

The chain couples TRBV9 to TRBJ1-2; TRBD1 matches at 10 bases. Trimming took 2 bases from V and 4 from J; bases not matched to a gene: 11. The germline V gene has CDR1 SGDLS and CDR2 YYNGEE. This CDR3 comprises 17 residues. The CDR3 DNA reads TGTGCCAGCAGCGTCAGTAGGGGGACAGGGGAAAGCTATGGCTACACCTTC. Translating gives CASSVSRGTGESYGYTF.

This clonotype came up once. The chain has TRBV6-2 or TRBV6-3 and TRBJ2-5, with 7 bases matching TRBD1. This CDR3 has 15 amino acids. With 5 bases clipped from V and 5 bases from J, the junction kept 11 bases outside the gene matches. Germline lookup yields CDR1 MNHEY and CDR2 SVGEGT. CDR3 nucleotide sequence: TGTGCCAGCAGTGATATACAGGGGATCGGGGAGACCCAGTACTTC. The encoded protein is CASSDIQGIGETQYF.

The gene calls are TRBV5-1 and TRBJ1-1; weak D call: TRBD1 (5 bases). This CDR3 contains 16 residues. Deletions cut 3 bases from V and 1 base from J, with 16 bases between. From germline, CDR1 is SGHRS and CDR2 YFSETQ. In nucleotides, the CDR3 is TGCGCCAGCAGCTGGGGATTGGGGCGACCGAACACTGAAGCTTTCTTT. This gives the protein CASSWGLGRPNTEAFF.

Written as DNA, the CDR3 is TGCAGTGCGGGGCGTTCGGAGACCCAGTACTTC. Translation: CSAGRSETQYF. The chain recombines TRBV20-1 with TRBJ2-5; the D gene is possibly TRBD1 (5 bases). Trimming shortened V by 6 bases and J by 5 bases, and 10 bases separated the two germline ends. The CDR3 is 11 residues long. The germline V gene has CDR1 DFQATT and CDR2 SNEGSKA (reference sequence).

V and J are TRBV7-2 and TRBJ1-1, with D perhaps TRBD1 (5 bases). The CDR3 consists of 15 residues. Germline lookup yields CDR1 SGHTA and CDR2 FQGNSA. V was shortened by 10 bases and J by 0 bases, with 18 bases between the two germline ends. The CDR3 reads CATHAWGTVNTEAFF. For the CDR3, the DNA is TGTGCCACCCACGCCTGGGGGACGGTGAACACTGAAGCTTTCTTT.

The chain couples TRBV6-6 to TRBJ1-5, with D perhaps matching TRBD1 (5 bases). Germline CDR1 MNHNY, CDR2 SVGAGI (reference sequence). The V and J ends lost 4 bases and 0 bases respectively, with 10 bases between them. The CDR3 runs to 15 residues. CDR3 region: CASSFGTDSNQPQHF. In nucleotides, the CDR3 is TGTGCCAGCAGTTTTGGGACGGATAGCAATCAGCCCCAGCATTTT.

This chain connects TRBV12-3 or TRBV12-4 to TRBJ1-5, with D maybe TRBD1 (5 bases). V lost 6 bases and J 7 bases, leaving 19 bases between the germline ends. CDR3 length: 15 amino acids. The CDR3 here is CASSRSGYEGQPQHF. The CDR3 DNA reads TGTGCCAGCAGCCGATCAGGGTACGAGGGACAGCCCCAGCATTTT.

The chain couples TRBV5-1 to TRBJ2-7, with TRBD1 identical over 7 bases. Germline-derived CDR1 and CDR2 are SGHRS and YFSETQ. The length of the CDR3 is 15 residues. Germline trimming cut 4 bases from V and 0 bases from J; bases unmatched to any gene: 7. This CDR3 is CASSTGTVDSYEQYF. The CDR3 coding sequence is TGCGCCAGCAGCACAGGGACAGTAGACTCCTACGAGCAGTACTTC.

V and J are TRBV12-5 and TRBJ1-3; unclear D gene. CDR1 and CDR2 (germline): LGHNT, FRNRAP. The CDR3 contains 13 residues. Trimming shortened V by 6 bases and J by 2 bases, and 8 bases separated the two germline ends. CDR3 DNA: TGTGCTAGTGGGCGGACTGCTGGAAACACCATATATTTT. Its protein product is CASGRTAGNTIYF.

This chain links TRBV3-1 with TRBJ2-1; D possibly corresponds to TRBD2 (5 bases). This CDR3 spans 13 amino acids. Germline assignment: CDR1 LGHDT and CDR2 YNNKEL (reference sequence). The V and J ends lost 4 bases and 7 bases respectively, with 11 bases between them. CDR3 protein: CASSLGGRNEQFF. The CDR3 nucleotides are TGTGCCAGCAGCCTCGGAGGTAGGAATGAGCAGTTCTTC.